A selection of T cell receptor beta chains follows, all from one sample in a study of blood T cell repertoires in COVID-19. Produced via immunoSEQ multiplex PCR; TCRdb's table is partial and in-frame only. Among around 180,000 clones listed, approximately 86% were seen once. Sequenced material: peripheral blood. The receptors shown here come from a woman in her thirties with active or convalescent COVID-19. Both conserved end residues are part of each CDR3. The D gene is left open where the match is weak. Not all rows give a size; the values are once, few, many and, for expanded clones, a class.

cdr3_aa: CASQIGGQGRGGYTF
cdr3_nt: TGTGCCAGCCAAATTGGGGGACAGGGGAGAGGTGGCTACACCTTC
clone_size: -
d_call: TRBD1
v_call: TRBV2
j_call: TRBJ1-2

cdr3_aa: CASSFMDRVHNEQFF
cdr3_nt: TGTGCCAGCAGCTTTATGGACAGAGTCCACAATGAGCAGTTCTTC
clone_size: once
d_call: -
v_call: TRBV5-6
j_call: TRBJ2-1

cdr3_aa: CASSLGLAGGSNEQFF
cdr3_nt: TGTGCCAGCAGTTTGGGGCTAGCGGGGGGGTCAAATGAGCAGTTCTTC
clone_size: -
d_call: TRBD2
v_call: TRBV6-6
j_call: TRBJ2-1

cdr3_aa: CSVEDLFPGAGYGYTF
cdr3_nt: TGCAGCGTTGAAGATCTCTTCCCCGGAGCGGGCTATGGCTACACCTTC
clone_size: -
d_call: -
v_call: TRBV29-1
j_call: TRBJ1-2

cdr3_aa: CASSYRGSNQPQHF
cdr3_nt: TGTGCCAGCAGTTACAGGGGTAGCAATCAGCCCCAGCATTTT
clone_size: -
d_call: -
v_call: TRBV6-5
j_call: TRBJ1-5

cdr3_aa: CASSSILLTGIRNEKLFF
cdr3_nt: TGTGCCAGCAGCTCTATACTACTTACAGGGATCCGTAATGAAAAACTGTTTTTT
clone_size: -
d_call: -
v_call: TRBV7-6
j_call: TRBJ1-4

cdr3_aa: CASSFRGKSSPYNSPLHF
cdr3_nt: TGTGCCAGCAGTTTCAGAGGGAAGAGTAGCCCCTATAATTCACCCCTCCACTTT
clone_size: -
d_call: -
v_call: TRBV28
j_call: TRBJ1-6

cdr3_aa: CASSSPRLAGGDEQFF
cdr3_nt: TGTGCCAGCAGCTCCCCTCGACTAGCGGGGGGTGATGAGCAGTTCTTC
clone_size: -
d_call: TRBD2
v_call: TRBV7-9
j_call: TRBJ2-1

cdr3_aa: CASSQETAQETQYF
cdr3_nt: TGCGCCAGCAGCCAAGAGACTGCCCAAGAGACCCAGTACTTC
clone_size: -
d_call: -
v_call: TRBV4-1
j_call: TRBJ2-5

cdr3_aa: CASSPLTRTGSAGNTIYF
cdr3_nt: TGTGCCAGCTCACCACTTACACGGACAGGGTCAGCTGGAAACACCATATATTTT
clone_size: -
d_call: TRBD1
v_call: TRBV18
j_call: TRBJ1-3

cdr3_aa: CASSFSAGQPQHF
cdr3_nt: TGTGCCAGCAGCTTTAGTGCCGGGCAGCCCCAGCATTTT
clone_size: -
d_call: -
v_call: TRBV11-3
j_call: TRBJ1-5

cdr3_aa: CASSPNPSNSPGGTQYF
cdr3_nt: TGTGCCAGCAGCCCTAACCCCTCAAACAGTCCCGGTGGGACCCAGTACTTC
clone_size: few
d_call: -
v_call: TRBV11-2
j_call: TRBJ2-5

cdr3_aa: CASSQEVAGGIYEQYF
cdr3_nt: TGTGCCAGCAGCCAAGAGGTAGCGGGAGGGATCTACGAGCAGTACTTC
clone_size: -
d_call: TRBD2
v_call: TRBV4-2
j_call: TRBJ2-7

cdr3_aa: CASSSRRGGTEAFF
cdr3_nt: TGTGCCAGCAGCTCCCGGCGGGGCGGCACTGAAGCTTTCTTT
clone_size: -
d_call: -
v_call: TRBV11-2
j_call: TRBJ1-1

cdr3_aa: CASSRTSGRGEQYF
cdr3_nt: TGTGCCAGCAGCCGGACTAGCGGGAGGGGCGAGCAGTACTTC
clone_size: -
d_call: TRBD2
v_call: TRBV2
j_call: TRBJ2-7

cdr3_aa: CASEDRVDTEAFF
cdr3_nt: TGTGCCAGTGAGGACAGGGTCGACACTGAAGCTTTCTTT
clone_size: -
d_call: TRBD1
v_call: TRBV6-6
j_call: TRBJ1-1

cdr3_aa: CASSSLGGVYGYTF
cdr3_nt: TGTGCCAGCAGTTCCCTCGGGGGGGTCTATGGCTACACCTTC
clone_size: -
d_call: -
v_call: TRBV6-2/TRBV6-3
j_call: TRBJ1-2

cdr3_aa: CASSSSTVHSNQPQHF
cdr3_nt: TGTGCCAGCAGTTCATCGACAGTACATAGCAATCAGCCCCAGCATTTT
clone_size: -
d_call: -
v_call: TRBV28
j_call: TRBJ1-5